The source of this T cell receptor (beta chain) is a study of CD8 T cells in ankylosing spondylitis. Trimming took 3 bases from V and 9 from J, leaving 14 bases between them. CDR1 and CDR2 (germline): SGDLS, YYNGEE. There are 13 residues in the CDR3. TCRdb re-analysed the 5' RACE reads in MiXCR, keeping a single row per CDR3 protein. The table includes fewer than 250,000 distinct CDR3 sequences, about 10% detected once. The chain carries TRBV9 and TRBJ2-3; D not resolved. The receptor's source is a male donor with ankylosing spondylitis or in good health (not recorded which). The sample was blood, either unsorted or a sorted T cell fraction (not recorded which). CDR3 in amino acids: CASSAAPAGTQYF. The DNA of the CDR3 is TGTGCCAGCAGCGCCGCCCCGGCCGGAACGCAGTATTTT.